This T cell receptor beta chain was sequenced during a study of blood T cell repertoires in COVID-19. At the level of the study: Specimens from acute and convalescent COVID-19 originated in the United States, Italy and Spain. T cells, B-cell-depleted T cells, or PBMCs provided the cDNA or gDNA that served as material.

Under the authors' procedure: Scientists estimated how many nucleated cells there were by amplifying reference gene primers. The protocol was immunoSEQ multiplex PCR, while the TCRdb copy is restricted to in-frame clones and leaves out a portion. That table supplies the V and J calls and clone size; D and trimming were determined from the DNA. The sample shows around 250,000 clones, around 90% of them seen only once. The CDR3 spans 16 residues. CDR1 is SGDLS and CDR2 is YYNGEE in the germline V gene. V gave up 3 bases and J gave up 4 bases; unmatched junction bases: 7. Material for sequencing was peripheral blood. This sequence joins TRBV9 and TRBJ2-5; TRBD2 agrees at 12 bases. This clonotype was sampled from a human donor in a cohort sampled during active COVID-19. CDR3 protein: CASSAASGGALETQYF. CDR3 coding DNA: TGTGCCAGCAGCGCCGCTAGCGGGGGGGCTTTAGAGACCCAGTACTTC.